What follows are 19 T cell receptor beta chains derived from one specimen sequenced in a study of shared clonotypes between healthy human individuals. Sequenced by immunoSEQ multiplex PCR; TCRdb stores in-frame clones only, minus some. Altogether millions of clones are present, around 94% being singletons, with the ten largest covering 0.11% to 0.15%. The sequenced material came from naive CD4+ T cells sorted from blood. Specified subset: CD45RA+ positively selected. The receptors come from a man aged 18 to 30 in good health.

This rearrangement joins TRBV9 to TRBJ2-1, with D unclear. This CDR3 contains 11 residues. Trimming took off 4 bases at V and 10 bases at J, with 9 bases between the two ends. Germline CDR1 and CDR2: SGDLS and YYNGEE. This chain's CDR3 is CASSLFGEQFF. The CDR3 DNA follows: TGTGCCAGCAGCCTGTTCGGGGAGCAGTTCTTC. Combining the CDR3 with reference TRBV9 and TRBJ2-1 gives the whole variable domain DSGVTQTPKHLITATGQRVTLRCSPRSGDLSVYWYQQSLDQGLQFLIQYYNGEERAKGNILERFSAQQFPDLHSELNLSSLELGDSALYFCASSLFGEQFFGPGTRLTVL.

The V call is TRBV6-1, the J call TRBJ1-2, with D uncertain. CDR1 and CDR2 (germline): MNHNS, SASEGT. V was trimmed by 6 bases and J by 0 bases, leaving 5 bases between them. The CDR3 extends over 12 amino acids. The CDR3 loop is CASSLPNYGYTF. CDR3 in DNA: TGTGCCAGCAGCCTTCCTAACTATGGCTACACCTTC.

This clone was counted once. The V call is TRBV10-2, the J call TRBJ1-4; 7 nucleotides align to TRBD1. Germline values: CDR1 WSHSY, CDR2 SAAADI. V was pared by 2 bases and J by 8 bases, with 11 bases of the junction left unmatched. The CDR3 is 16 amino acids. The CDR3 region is CASSEQTGAIREKLFF. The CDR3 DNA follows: TGCGCCAGCAGTGAGCAAACAGGGGCGATTAGGGAAAAACTGTTTTTT.

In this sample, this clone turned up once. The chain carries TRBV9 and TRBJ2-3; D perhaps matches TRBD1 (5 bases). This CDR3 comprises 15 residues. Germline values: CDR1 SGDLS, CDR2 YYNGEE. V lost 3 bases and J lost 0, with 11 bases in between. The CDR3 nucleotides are TGTGCCAGCAGCGCAATCGACAGTAGCACAGATACGCAGTATTTT. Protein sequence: CASSAIDSSTDTQYF.

DNA for the CDR3: TGTGCCAGCAGTGAAGCCAGGGGACGAACAGGGGAGCTGTTTTTT. It is translated as CASSEARGRTGELFF. The gene calls are TRBV6-1 and TRBJ2-2; possibly TRBD1 for D (6 bases). The germline gives CDR1 MNHNS, CDR2 SASEGT. CDR3 size: 15 residues. V lost 0 bases and J lost 8, with 13 bases in between.

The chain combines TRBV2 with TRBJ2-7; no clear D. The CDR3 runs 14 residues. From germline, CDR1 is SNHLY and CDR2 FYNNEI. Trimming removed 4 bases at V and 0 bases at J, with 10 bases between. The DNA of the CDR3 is TGTGCCAGCAGTGCAGACCCGAACTCCTACGAGCAGTACTTC. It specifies CASSADPNSYEQYF.

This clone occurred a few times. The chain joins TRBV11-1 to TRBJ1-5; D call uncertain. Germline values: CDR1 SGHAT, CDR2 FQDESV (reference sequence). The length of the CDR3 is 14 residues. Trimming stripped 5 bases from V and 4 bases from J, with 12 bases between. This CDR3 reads CASSPGLGNQPQHF. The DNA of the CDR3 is TGTGCCAGCAGCCCCGGACTGGGAAATCAGCCCCAGCATTTT.

CDR3 DNA sequence: TGCGCCAGCAGTGATTCCATGGGACAGGGTGATCATGAGCAGTTCTTC. As protein: CASSDSMGQGDHEQFF. V and J are TRBV10-1 and TRBJ2-1; 9 bases are shared with TRBD1. V was pared by 3 bases and J by 8 bases, with 11 bases of the junction left unmatched. CDR3 length: 16 amino acids. Germline-derived CDR1 and CDR2 are WNHNN and SYGVQD (reference sequence).

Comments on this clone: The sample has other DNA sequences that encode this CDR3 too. The CDR3 sequence: CASSLGGTSSYEQYF. The CDR3 nucleotides read TGCGCCAGCAGCTTGGGGGGGACCAGCTCCTACGAGCAGTACTTC. The chain links TRBV5-1 to TRBJ2-7; D could derive from TRBD1 or TRBD2 (5 bases each). The germline V gene has CDR1 SGHRS and CDR2 YFSETQ. V lost 0 bases and J lost 0, with 10 bases in between. The CDR3 runs to 15 residues.

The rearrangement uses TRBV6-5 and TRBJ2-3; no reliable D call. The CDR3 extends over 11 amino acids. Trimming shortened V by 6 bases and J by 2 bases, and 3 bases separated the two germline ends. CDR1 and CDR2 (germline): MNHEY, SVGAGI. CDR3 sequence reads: CASSLTDTQYF. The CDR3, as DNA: TGTGCCAGCAGCCTCACAGATACGCAGTATTTT.

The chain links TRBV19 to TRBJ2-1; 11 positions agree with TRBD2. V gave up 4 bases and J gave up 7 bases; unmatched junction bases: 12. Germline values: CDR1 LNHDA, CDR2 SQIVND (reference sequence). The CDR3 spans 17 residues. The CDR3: CASSTLTSGSRNNEQFF. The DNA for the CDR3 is TGTGCCAGTAGTACCCTAACTAGCGGGAGTCGGAATAATGAGCAGTTCTTC.

Here the CDR3 reads CASSIDPGHAYEQYF. The CDR3 bases are TGTGCCAGTAGTATAGATCCTGGGCACGCCTACGAGCAGTACTTC. J is TRBJ2-7 and V is TRBV19; D ambiguous. Germline lookup yields CDR1 LNHDA and CDR2 SQIVND (reference sequence). The CDR3 covers 15 residues. Trimming shortened V by 0 bases and J by 2 bases, and 11 bases separated the two germline ends.

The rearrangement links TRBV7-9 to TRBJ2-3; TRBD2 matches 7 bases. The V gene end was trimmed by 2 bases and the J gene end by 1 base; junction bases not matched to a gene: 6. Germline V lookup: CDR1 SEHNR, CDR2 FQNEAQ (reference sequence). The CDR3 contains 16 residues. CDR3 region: CASSLWASGGTDTQYF. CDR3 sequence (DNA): TGTGCCAGCAGCTTATGGGCAAGCGGGGGCACAGATACGCAGTATTTT.

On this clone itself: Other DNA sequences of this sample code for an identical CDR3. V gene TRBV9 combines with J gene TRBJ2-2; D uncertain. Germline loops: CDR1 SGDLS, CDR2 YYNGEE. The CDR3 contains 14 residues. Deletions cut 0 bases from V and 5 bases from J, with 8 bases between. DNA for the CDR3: TGTGCCAGCAGCGTAGCTCTGGGAACCGGGGAGCTGTTTTTT. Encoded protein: CASSVALGTGELFF. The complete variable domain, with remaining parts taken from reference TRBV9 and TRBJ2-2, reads DSGVTQTPKHLITATGQRVTLRCSPRSGDLSVYWYQQSLDQGLQFLIQYYNGEERAKGNILERFSAQQFPDLHSELNLSSLELGDSALYFCASSVALGTGELFFGEGSRLTVL.

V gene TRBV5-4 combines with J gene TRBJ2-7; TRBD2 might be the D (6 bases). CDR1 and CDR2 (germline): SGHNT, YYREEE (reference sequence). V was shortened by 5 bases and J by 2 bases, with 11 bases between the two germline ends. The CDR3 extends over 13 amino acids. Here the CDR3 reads CASRGAGTYEQYF. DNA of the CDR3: TGTGCCAGCAGAGGGGCGGGGACCTACGAGCAGTACTTC. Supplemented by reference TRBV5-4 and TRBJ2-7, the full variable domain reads ETGVTQSPTHLIKTRGQQVTLRCSSQSGHNTVSWYQQALGQGPQFIFQYYREEENGRGNFPPRFSGLQFPNYSSELNVNALELDDSALYLCASRGAGTYEQYFGPGTRLTVT.

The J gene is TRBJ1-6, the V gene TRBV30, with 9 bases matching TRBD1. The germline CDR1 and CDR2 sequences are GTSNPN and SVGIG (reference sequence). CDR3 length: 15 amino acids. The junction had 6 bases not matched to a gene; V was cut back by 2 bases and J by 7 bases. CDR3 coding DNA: TGTGCCTGGAGTCCTGGGACAGGGAGAAATTCACCCCTCCACTTT. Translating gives CAWSPGTGRNSPLHF. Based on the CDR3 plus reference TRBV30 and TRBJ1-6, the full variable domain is SQTIHQWPATLVQPVGSPLSLECTVEGTSNPNLYWYRQAAGRGLQLLFYSVGIGQISSEVPQNLSASRPQDRQFILSSKKLLLSDSGFYLCAWSPGTGRNSPLHFGNGTRLTVT.

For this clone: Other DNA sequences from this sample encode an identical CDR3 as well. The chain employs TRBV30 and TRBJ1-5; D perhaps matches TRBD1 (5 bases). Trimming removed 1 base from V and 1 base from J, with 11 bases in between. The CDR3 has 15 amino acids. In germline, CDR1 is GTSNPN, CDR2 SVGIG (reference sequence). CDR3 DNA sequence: TGTGCCTGGAGTGCCCGGGGCGCGAGCAATCAGCCCCAGCATTTT. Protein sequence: CAWSARGASNQPQHF.

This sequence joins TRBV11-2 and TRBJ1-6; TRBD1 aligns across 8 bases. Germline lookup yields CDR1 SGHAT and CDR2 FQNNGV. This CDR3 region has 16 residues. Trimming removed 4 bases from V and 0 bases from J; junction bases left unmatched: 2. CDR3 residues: CASSSGQGSYNSPLHF. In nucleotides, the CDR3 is TGTGCCAGCAGCTCCGGACAGGGCTCCTATAATTCACCCCTCCACTTT.

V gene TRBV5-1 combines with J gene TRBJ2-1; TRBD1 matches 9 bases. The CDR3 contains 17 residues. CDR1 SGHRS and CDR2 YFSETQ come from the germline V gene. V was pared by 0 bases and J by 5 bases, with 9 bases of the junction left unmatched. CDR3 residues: CASSLAPTGTGHNEQFF. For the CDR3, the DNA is TGCGCCAGCAGCTTGGCCCCGACCGGGACAGGGCACAATGAGCAGTTCTTC.